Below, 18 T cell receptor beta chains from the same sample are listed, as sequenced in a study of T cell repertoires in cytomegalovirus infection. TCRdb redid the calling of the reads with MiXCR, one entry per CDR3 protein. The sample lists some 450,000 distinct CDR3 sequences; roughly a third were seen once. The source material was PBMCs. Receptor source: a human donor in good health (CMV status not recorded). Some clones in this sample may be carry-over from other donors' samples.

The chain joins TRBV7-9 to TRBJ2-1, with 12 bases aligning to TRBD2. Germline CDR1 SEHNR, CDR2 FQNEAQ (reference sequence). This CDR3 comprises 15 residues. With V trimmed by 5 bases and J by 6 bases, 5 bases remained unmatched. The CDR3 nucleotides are TGTGCCAGCAGCCGGACTAGCGGGGTTGGCAATGAGCAGTTCTTC. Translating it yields CASSRTSGVGNEQFF. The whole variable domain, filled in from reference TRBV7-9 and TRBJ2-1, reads DTGVSQNPRHKITKRGQNVTFRCDPISEHNRLYWYRQTLGQGPEFLTYFQNEAQLEKSRLLSDRFSAERPKGSFSTLEIQRTEQGDSAMYLCASSRTSGVGNEQFFGPGTRLTVL.

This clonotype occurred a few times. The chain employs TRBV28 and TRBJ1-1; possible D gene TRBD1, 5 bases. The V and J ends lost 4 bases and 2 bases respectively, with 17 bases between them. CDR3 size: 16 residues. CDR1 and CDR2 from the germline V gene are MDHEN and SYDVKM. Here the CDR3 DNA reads TGTGCCAGCAGTTCCCCCAAGACAGATAAAAACACTGAAGCTTTCTTT. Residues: CASSSPKTDKNTEAFF.

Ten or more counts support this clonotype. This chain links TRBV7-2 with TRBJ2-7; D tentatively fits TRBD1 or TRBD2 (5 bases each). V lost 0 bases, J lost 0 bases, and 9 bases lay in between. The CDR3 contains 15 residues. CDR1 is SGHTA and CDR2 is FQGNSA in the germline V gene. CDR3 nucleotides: TGTGCCAGCAGCTTAGCCAGGGACCCCTCCTACGAGCAGTACTTC. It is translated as CASSLARDPSYEQYF.

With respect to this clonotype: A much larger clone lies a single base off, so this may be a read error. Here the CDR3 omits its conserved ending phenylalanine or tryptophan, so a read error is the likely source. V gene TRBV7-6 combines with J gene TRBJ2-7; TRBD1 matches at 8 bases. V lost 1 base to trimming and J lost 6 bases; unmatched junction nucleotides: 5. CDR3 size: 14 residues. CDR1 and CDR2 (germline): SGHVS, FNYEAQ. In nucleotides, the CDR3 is TGTGCCAGCAGCTTAGTCACGACAGGGGCCGAGCAGTACTTA. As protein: CASSLVTTGAEQYL.

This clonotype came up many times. The CDR3: CASSFRDSTTDTQYF. CDR3 nucleotide sequence: TGTGCCAGCAGCTTCCGGGACTCGACCACAGATACGCAGTATTTT. The genes are TRBV7-6 and TRBJ2-3, with TRBD2 as a possible D gene (6 bases). The V gene's germline CDR1 is SGHVS and CDR2 FNYEAQ. CDR3 size: 15 residues. The V end lost 3 bases, the J end lost 2 bases, and 12 bases lay between the germline ends.

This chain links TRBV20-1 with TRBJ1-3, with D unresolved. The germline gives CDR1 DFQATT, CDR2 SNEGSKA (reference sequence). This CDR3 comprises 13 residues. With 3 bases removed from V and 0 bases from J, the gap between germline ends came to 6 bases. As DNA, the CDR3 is TGCAGTGCTAGCCAGATCTCTGGAAACACCATATATTTT. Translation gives CSASQISGNTIYF.

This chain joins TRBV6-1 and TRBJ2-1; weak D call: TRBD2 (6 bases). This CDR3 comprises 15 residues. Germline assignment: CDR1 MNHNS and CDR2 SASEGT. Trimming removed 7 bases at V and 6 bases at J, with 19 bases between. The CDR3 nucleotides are TGTGCCAGCACCACGGGGGACCACGGGTCCAATGAGCAGTTCTTC. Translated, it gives CASTTGDHGSNEQFF.

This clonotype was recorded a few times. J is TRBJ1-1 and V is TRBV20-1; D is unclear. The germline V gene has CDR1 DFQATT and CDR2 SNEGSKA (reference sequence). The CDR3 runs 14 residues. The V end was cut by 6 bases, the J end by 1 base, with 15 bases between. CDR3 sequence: CSARRVDGNTEAFF. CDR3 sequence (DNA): TGCAGTGCCAGAAGGGTCGACGGGAACACTGAAGCTTTCTTT.

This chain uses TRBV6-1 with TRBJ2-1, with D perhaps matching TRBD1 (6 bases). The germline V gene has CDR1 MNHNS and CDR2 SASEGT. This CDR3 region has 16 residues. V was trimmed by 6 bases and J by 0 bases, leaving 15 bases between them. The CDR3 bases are TGTGCCAGCAGCAGGACAGCCTTGAGCTCCTACAATGAGCAGTTCTTC. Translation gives CASSRTALSSYNEQFF.

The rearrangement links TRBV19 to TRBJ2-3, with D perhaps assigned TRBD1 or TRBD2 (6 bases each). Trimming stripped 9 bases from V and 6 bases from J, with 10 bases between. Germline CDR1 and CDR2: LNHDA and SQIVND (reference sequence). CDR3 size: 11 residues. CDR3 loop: CASGGGDTQYF. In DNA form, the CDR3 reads TGTGCCAGCGGGGGCGGCGATACGCAGTATTTT. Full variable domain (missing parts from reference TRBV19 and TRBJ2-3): DGGITQSPKYLFRKEGQNVTLSCEQNLNHDAMYWYRQDPGQGLRLIYYSQIVNDFQKGDIAEGYSVSREKKESFPLTVTSAQKNPTAFYLCASGGGDTQYFGPGTRLTVL.

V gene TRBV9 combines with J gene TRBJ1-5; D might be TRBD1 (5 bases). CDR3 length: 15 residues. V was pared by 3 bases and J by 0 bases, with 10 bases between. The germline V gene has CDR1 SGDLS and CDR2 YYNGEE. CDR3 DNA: TGTGCCAGCAGCGCAGGGCCCTTTAGCAATCAGCCCCAGCATTTT. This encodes CASSAGPFSNQPQHF.

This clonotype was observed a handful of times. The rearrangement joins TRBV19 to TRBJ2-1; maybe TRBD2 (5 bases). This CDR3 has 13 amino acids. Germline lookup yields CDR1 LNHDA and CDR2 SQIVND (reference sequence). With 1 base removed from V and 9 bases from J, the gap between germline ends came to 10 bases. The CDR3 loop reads CASSIVGEAEQFF. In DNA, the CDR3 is TGTGCCAGTAGTATAGTCGGGGAAGCTGAGCAGTTCTTC.

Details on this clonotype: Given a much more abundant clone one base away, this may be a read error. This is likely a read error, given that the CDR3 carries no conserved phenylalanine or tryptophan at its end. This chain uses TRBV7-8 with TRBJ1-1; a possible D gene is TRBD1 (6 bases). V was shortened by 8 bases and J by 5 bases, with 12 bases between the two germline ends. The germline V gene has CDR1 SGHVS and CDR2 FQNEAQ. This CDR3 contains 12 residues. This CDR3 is CASGRGRTEAFY. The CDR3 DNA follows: TGTGCCAGCGGCAGGGGTAGGACTGAAGCTTTCTAT.

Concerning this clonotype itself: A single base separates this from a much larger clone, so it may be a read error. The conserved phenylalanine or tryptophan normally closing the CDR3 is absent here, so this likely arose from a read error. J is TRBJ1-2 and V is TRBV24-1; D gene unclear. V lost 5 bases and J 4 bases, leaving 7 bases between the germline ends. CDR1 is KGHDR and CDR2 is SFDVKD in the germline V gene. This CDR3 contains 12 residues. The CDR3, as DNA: TGTGCCACCAGTGGCGGAGGCTATGGCTACACCTGC. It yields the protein CATSGGGYGYTC.

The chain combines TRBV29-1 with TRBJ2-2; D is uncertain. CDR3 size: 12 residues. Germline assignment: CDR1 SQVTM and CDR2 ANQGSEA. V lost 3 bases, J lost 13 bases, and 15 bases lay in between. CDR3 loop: CSVEGLGGGLFF. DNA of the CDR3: TGCAGCGTTGAGGGGTTGGGTGGCGGGCTGTTTTTT.

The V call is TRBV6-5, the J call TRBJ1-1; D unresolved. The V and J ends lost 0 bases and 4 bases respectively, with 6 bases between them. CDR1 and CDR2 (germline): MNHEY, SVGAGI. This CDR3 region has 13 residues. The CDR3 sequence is CASSYSTSTEAFF. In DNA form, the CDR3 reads TGTGCCAGCAGTTACTCGACCTCCACTGAAGCTTTCTTT.

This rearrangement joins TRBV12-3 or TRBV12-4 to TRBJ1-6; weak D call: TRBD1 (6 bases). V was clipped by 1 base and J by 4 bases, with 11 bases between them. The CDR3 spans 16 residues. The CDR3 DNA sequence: TGTGCCAGCAGTTTAGGACAGGACGTTTATAATTCACCCCTCCACTTT. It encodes CASSLGQDVYNSPLHF.

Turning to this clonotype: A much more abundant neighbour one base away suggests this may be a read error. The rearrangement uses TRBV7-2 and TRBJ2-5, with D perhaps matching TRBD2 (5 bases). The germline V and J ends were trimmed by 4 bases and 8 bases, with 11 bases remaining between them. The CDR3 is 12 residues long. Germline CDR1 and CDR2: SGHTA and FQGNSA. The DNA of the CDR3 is TGTGCCAGCAGCTCCTTGGGAGATACCCAGTACTTC. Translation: CASSSLGDTQYF. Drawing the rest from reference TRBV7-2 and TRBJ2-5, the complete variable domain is GAGVSQSPSNKVTEKGKDVELRCDPISGHTALYWYRQSLGQGLEFLIYFQGNSAPDKSGLPSDRFSAERTGGSVSTLTIQRTQQEDSAVYLCASSSLGDTQYFGPGTRLLVL.